One T cell receptor (beta chain) is described in this entry. Sequencing was performed with immunoSEQ multiplex PCR; in TCRdb, only in-frame clones are kept and a portion is missing. Among about 190,000 clones, around 85% were seen once, and the ten largest hold roughly 3%. This CDR3 is built from 17 residues. V gave up 3 bases and J gave up 10 bases; unmatched junction bases: 15. Germline CDR1 and CDR2: SGDLS and YYNGEE. This sample was included in a study of blood T cell repertoires in COVID-19. The chain employs TRBV9 and TRBJ2-1; TRBD1 agrees at 11 bases. The TCR comes from a woman aged 30 to 39 who had recovered from COVID-19. Sequencing input: PBMCs or T cells enriched from blood (not recorded which). In DNA, the CDR3 is TGTGCCAGCAGCGCAGGATACACCGGGACAGGGGGTCGAGAGCAGTTCTTC. It specifies CASSAGYTGTGGREQFF.